This T cell receptor (beta chain) came from a study of identifying expanded T cells in peripheral blood. This clone was seen only a few times. Repertoires were generated with immunoSEQ multiplex PCR, while TCRdb's copy carries only in-frame clones and drops some. The repertoire holds around 100,000 clones, with 88% as singletons. Trimming cost V 4 bases and J 0 bases; bases outside gene matches: 17. The CDR3 extends over 20 amino acids. CDR1 and CDR2 from the germline V gene are MNHEY and SMNVEV (reference sequence). Sequencing was performed on blood. This chain links TRBV27 with TRBJ1-4, with 7 bases matching TRBD1. This TCR was recovered from a person aged 18-69 years in good health. CDR3 protein: CASSSRGPGQTIATNEKLFF. CDR3 nucleotide sequence: TGTGCCAGCAGTTCGCGAGGCCCGGGACAGACAATTGCAACTAATGAAAAACTGTTTTTT. Combining the CDR3 with reference TRBV27 and TRBJ1-4 gives the whole variable domain EAQVTQNPRYLITVTGKKLTVTCSQNMNHEYMSWYRQDPGLGLRQIYYSMNVEVTDKGDVPEGYKVSRKEKRNFPLILESPSPNQTSLYFCASSSRGPGQTIATNEKLFFGSGTQLSVL.